The 26 T cell receptor beta chains below all came from one sample that was sequenced in a study of shared clonotypes between healthy human individuals. Sequencing used immunoSEQ multiplex PCR; TCRdb keeps in-frame clones, though not all of them. The sample carries about 2 million clones, less than 95% recorded once. Naive CD8 isolation took CD45RO-negative cells positively selected for CCR7 and excluded terminally differentiated effector memory CD45RA+ cells. Specimen: naive CD8+ T cells sorted from blood. These receptors were obtained from a man younger than 35 in good health.

The rearrangement uses TRBV10-3 and TRBJ2-5; D remains ambiguous. Trimming took off 2 bases at V and 3 bases at J, with 4 bases between the two ends. CDR3 length: 12 amino acids. Germline-derived CDR1 and CDR2 are ENHRY and SYGVKD. The CDR3 loop is CAISEIKETQYF. For the CDR3, the DNA is TGTGCCATCAGTGAGATAAAAGAGACCCAGTACTTC.

Worth noting for this clone: The same CDR3 also results from other DNA sequences found in this sample. This chain joins TRBV30 and TRBJ1-1; D is undetermined. The CDR3 sequence is 12 residues long. V lost 0 bases, J lost 8 bases, and 10 bases lay in between. CDR1 GTSNPN and CDR2 SVGIG come from the germline V gene (reference sequence). The CDR3: CAWSVPGAEAFF. CDR3 DNA sequence: TGTGCCTGGAGTGTACCTGGCGCAGAAGCTTTCTTT. The full variable domain, its missing parts supplied by reference TRBV30 and TRBJ1-1, is SQTIHQWPATLVQPVGSPLSLECTVEGTSNPNLYWYRQAAGRGLQLLFYSVGIGQISSEVPQNLSASRPQDRQFILSSKKLLLSDSGFYLCAWSVPGAEAFFGQGTRLTVV.

The table lists this clone with a count of one. This chain connects TRBV7-9 to TRBJ2-1; D unresolved. The CDR3 runs 15 residues. The germline V gene encodes CDR1 SEHNR and CDR2 FQNEAQ (reference sequence). Trimming removed 5 bases from V and 2 bases from J, with 13 bases in between. The CDR3 region is CASSLQDPAYNEQFF. In nucleotides, the CDR3 is TGTGCCAGCAGCCTTCAAGACCCAGCCTACAATGAGCAGTTCTTC.

This clone was found once. V is TRBV30 and J is TRBJ1-2; unclear D gene. Germline V CDR1 and CDR2: GTSNPN, SVGIG (reference sequence). CDR3 size: 11 residues. Trimming took off 5 bases at V and 5 bases at J, with 9 bases between the two ends. CDR3 protein: CAWGRFYGYTF. In nucleotides, the CDR3 is TGTGCCTGGGGGCGTTTTTATGGCTACACCTTC.

In its sample, this clone was seen once. The rearrangement joins TRBV27 to TRBJ2-7; a weak D match, TRBD1 (6 bases). The CDR3 is 17 residues long. Trimming took 6 bases from V and 0 from J, leaving 21 bases between them. The V gene's germline CDR1 is MNHEY and CDR2 SMNVEV (reference sequence). CDR3 in amino acids: CASSHLTPQGHSYEQYF. CDR3 DNA: TGTGCCAGCAGCCATCTTACCCCTCAGGGGCACTCCTACGAGCAGTACTTC.

V usage is TRBV29-1 and J usage is TRBJ2-5; D remains unclear. CDR3 size: 14 residues. Trimming took 3 bases from V and 1 from J, leaving 12 bases between them. Germline-derived CDR1 and CDR2 are SQVTM and ANQGSEA. The DNA of the CDR3 is TGCAGCGTTGACTCCGGACGTATCCAAGAGACCCAGTACTTC. Translation gives CSVDSGRIQETQYF.

The CDR3 DNA sequence: TGCAGCGTTGAAGATCTTACAGGATACTATGGCTACACCTTC. Translated, it gives CSVEDLTGYYGYTF. This chain connects TRBV29-1 to TRBJ1-2; a possible D gene is TRBD1 (5 bases). Trimming took 0 bases from V and 3 from J, leaving 11 bases between them. Germline V lookup: CDR1 SQVTM, CDR2 ANQGSEA. The CDR3 contains 14 residues.

The chain combines TRBV11-2 with TRBJ1-2; the D gene is possibly TRBD1 (6 bases). Trimming pared 0 bases from V and 1 base from J, leaving 15 bases between. Per germline, CDR1 SGHAT and CDR2 FQNNGV. This CDR3 spans 17 amino acids. CDR3 residues: CASSLDLGTGHNYGYTF. Here the CDR3 DNA reads TGTGCCAGCAGCTTAGATCTAGGAACAGGGCATAACTATGGCTACACCTTC.

This chain links TRBV6-5 with TRBJ2-7; 8 bases line up with TRBD2. V lost 8 bases, J lost 3 bases, and 6 bases stayed unmatched. The CDR3 contains 13 residues. CDR1 is MNHEY and CDR2 is SVGAGI in the germline V gene. CDR3 DNA sequence: TGTGCCAGCGCGGGAGGCTGGGGCTACGAGCAGTACTTC. Translation: CASAGGWGYEQYF.

The chain has TRBV7-2 and TRBJ2-1; D gene uncertain. The germline V gene encodes CDR1 SGHTA and CDR2 FQGNSA. V was trimmed by 0 bases and J by 1 base, leaving 13 bases between them. The CDR3 loop spans 17 amino acids. CDR3 nucleotides: TGTGCCAGCAGCTTAGCCCCAGCTGTAACTTCCTACAATGAGCAGTTCTTC. It encodes CASSLAPAVTSYNEQFF.

The chain carries TRBV28 and TRBJ2-1; 16 positions match TRBD2. Germline V gene data show CDR1 as MDHEN and CDR2 as SYDVKM. Losses at the gene ends were 1 base for V and 5 bases for J; bases not matched to a gene: 11. The CDR3 spans 20 residues. CDR3 sequence reads: CASSLYVFPGLAGGHNEQFF. CDR3 bases: TGTGCCAGCAGTTTATATGTATTCCCGGGACTAGCGGGGGGGCACAATGAGCAGTTCTTC. Variable domain in full (rest from reference TRBV28 and TRBJ2-1): DVKVTQSSRYLVKRTGEKVFLECVQDMDHENMFWYRQDPGLGLRLIYFSYDVKMKEKGDIPEGYSVSREKKERFSLILESASTNQTSMYLCASSLYVFPGLAGGHNEQFFGPGTRLTVL.

The chain recombines TRBV28 with TRBJ2-7; 9 bases agree with TRBD1. From germline, CDR1 is MDHEN and CDR2 SYDVKM. This CDR3 comprises 14 residues. V dropped 6 bases and J dropped 5; count of bases not matched to a gene: 8. CDR3 amino acids: CASSSGTGNDEQYF. Written as DNA, the CDR3 is TGTGCCAGCAGCTCCGGGACAGGGAATGACGAGCAGTACTTC.

This clone was recorded once. Other nucleotide sequences in the sample specify the same CDR3. This chain connects TRBV18 to TRBJ1-1; weak D call: TRBD1 (5 bases). Germline V gene data show CDR1 as KGHSH and CDR2 as LQKENI. Trimming took 3 bases from V and 3 from J, leaving 11 bases between them. The CDR3 sequence is 14 residues long. Here the CDR3 DNA reads TGTGCCAGCTCACCTCCCGGGGGATACACTGAAGCTTTCTTT. This sequence encodes CASSPPGGYTEAFF.

V usage is TRBV5-6 and J usage is TRBJ2-1; 12 bases map to TRBD1. The ends lost 2 bases at V and 8 bases at J; junction bases unmatched: 2. Germline V gives CDR1 SGHDT, CDR2 YYEEEE. The CDR3 has 14 residues. The chain's CDR3 is CASSFGTGGDEQFF. The CDR3 DNA follows: TGTGCCAGCAGCTTCGGGACAGGGGGCGATGAGCAGTTCTTC.

This clone was detected a few times. This CDR3 is CASSPSRELAFF. The CDR3, as DNA: TGTGCCAGCAGCCCGTCCAGGGAACTTGCTTTCTTT. This chain links TRBV7-9 with TRBJ1-1; D possibly corresponds to TRBD1 (5 bases). V was trimmed by 5 bases and J by 11 bases, leaving 15 bases between them. CDR3 length equals 12 residues. Germline V gene lookup returns CDR1 SEHNR and CDR2 FQNEAQ (reference sequence).

The genes are TRBV7-3 and TRBJ2-1; D possibly corresponds to TRBD1 (6 bases). The CDR3 is 15 amino acids. V was trimmed by 2 bases and J by 0 bases, leaving 8 bases between them. Germline V CDR1 and CDR2: SGHTA, FQGTGA. CDR3 in amino acids: CASSLDRSSYNEQFF. The CDR3 bases are TGTGCCAGCAGCTTAGACAGGAGCTCCTACAATGAGCAGTTCTTC.

The chain links TRBV7-9 to TRBJ2-5; 7 nucleotides match TRBD1. This CDR3 is built from 14 residues. J lost 5 bases, V lost 1 base, and 4 bases had no gene match. CDR1 SEHNR and CDR2 FQNEAQ come from the germline V gene (reference sequence). The CDR3 is CASSLGGTAETQYF. The DNA of the CDR3 is TGTGCCAGCAGCTTAGGGGGGACAGCCGAGACCCAGTACTTC.

V usage is TRBV19 and J usage is TRBJ1-5; 7 bases map to TRBD1. This CDR3 is built from 15 residues. With 0 bases clipped from V and 5 bases from J, the junction kept 4 bases outside the gene matches. Germline V CDR1 and CDR2: LNHDA, SQIVND (reference sequence). CDR3 sequence reads: CASSIDRDRYQPQHF. Here the CDR3 DNA reads TGTGCCAGTAGTATAGACCGGGACAGATATCAGCCCCAGCATTTT.

The rearrangement joins TRBV11-3 to TRBJ2-1; D ambiguous. The CDR3 runs to 14 residues. V shed 3 bases and J shed 5 bases, with 11 bases lying between them. Per germline, CDR1 SGHNT and CDR2 YENEEA. Written as DNA, the CDR3 is TGTGCCAGCAGCTTTAGTCGACGTAACAATGAGCAGTTCTTC. Its translation: CASSFSRRNNEQFF.

A word on this clone: Within the sample, other DNA sequences also encode this same CDR3. The chain links TRBV19 to TRBJ2-1; no clear D. The CDR3 is 15 residues long. CDR1 and CDR2 from the germline V gene are LNHDA and SQIVND (reference sequence). The V end was cut by 3 bases, the J end by 0 bases, with 9 bases between. CDR3 in amino acids: CASSISGSSYNEQFF. CDR3 nucleotides: TGTGCCAGTAGTATCTCCGGTAGCTCCTACAATGAGCAGTTCTTC.

The rearrangement uses TRBV6-5 and TRBJ2-1; TRBD1 is a possible D gene (5 bases). Deletions cut 10 bases from V and 10 bases from J, with 23 bases between. Germline V lookup: CDR1 MNHEY, CDR2 SVGAGI. CDR3 length: 14 amino acids. CDR3 nucleotide sequence: TGTGCCACCTTAGGGATAACAGGTCCGAGAGAGCAGTTCTTC. Amino acid sequence: CATLGITGPREQFF.

The chain carries TRBV9 and TRBJ2-7; D ambiguous. Trimming removed 2 bases at V and 9 bases at J, with 18 bases between. Germline lookup yields CDR1 SGDLS and CDR2 YYNGEE. The CDR3 has 14 residues. This CDR3 is CASSVSDNGFVQYF. The CDR3, as DNA: TGTGCCAGCAGCGTCTCCGACAATGGTTTTGTGCAGTACTTC.

The chain links TRBV2 to TRBJ2-2; 7 bases match TRBD1. Germline lookup yields CDR1 SNHLY and CDR2 FYNNEI. The CDR3 spans 17 residues. V trimming: 3 bases; J trimming: 3 bases; junction bases outside the gene matches: 10. CDR3 loop: CASSESATGVDTGELFF. In nucleotides, the CDR3 is TGTGCCAGCAGTGAGTCAGCAACAGGGGTCGACACCGGGGAGCTGTTTTTT.

The chain couples TRBV19 to TRBJ2-7; D possibly corresponds to TRBD2 (6 bases). The CDR3 sequence is 14 residues long. In germline, CDR1 is LNHDA, CDR2 SQIVND (reference sequence). Trimming took 3 bases from V and 6 from J, leaving 15 bases between them. The CDR3 bases are TGTGCCAGTAGTATCGCGTGCCCCGGGGGCGAGCAGTACTTC. Translated, it gives CASSIACPGGEQYF.

In this sample, this clone turned up once. The V and J genes are TRBV6-5 and TRBJ1-4; TRBD1 matches 7 bases. With V trimmed by 4 bases and J by 8 bases, 10 bases remained unmatched. Germline assignment: CDR1 MNHEY and CDR2 SVGAGI. This CDR3 spans 15 amino acids. The CDR3 reads CASSFPGQPGEKLFF. The CDR3 DNA follows: TGTGCCAGCAGTTTCCCGGGACAGCCTGGGGAAAAACTGTTTTTT.

The rearrangement links TRBV13 to TRBJ2-3, with 7 bases fitting TRBD2. The CDR3 loop spans 14 amino acids. The trim removed 3 bases at V and 3 bases at J, leaving 3 bases unmatched. Germline V gene sequence: CDR1 PRHDT, CDR2 FYEKMQ (reference sequence). CDR3 nucleotide sequence: TGTGCCAGCAGCTTTCTAGCGGAGACAGATACGCAGTATTTT. Amino acids: CASSFLAETDTQYF. The whole variable domain, filled in from reference TRBV13 and TRBJ2-3, reads AAGVIQSPRHLIKEKRETATLKCYPIPRHDTVYWYQQGPGQDPQFLISFYEKMQSDKGSIPDRFSAQQFSDYHSELNMSSLELGDSALYFCASSFLAETDTQYFGPGTRLTVL.